In its sample, the clone carrying this TCR beta chain was seen once. Per the study methods: Amplification with reference gene primers provided the estimates of nucleated cell counts. Assay used: immunoSEQ multiplex PCR; TCRdb lists only in-frame clones, some missing. V and J calls and clone size come straight from that table; D and trimming were deduced from the DNA. The data contain about 400,000 clones, over 85% of them singletons. This entry is derived from a study of blood T cell repertoires in COVID-19. Overall study: The cDNA or gDNA used as material had been derived from T cells, B-cell-depleted T cells, or PBMCs.

Trimming cost V 4 bases and J 9 bases; bases outside gene matches: 8. This CDR3 is 14 amino acids long. Germline-derived CDR1 and CDR2 are LGHNA and YSLEER. The sequencing sample was made of PBMCs or T cells enriched from blood (not recorded which). The chain has TRBV4-3 and TRBJ1-2; TRBD1 aligns across 10 bases. This receptor was obtained from a woman in her twenties or thirties who had recovered from COVID-19. The CDR3 DNA follows: TGCGCCAGCAGCCCGGGGACAGGGGAATATAGCTACACCTTC. As protein: CASSPGTGEYSYTF.